This is a list of T cell receptor beta chains from one sample in a study of T-cell memory formation after mild COVID-19. A single record per CDR3 protein comes from TCRdb applying MiXCR to the 5' RACE reads. The repertoire consists of 300,000 to 400,000 distinct CDR3 sequences, with over 25% occurring once and the leading ten covering about 14%. Material for sequencing was PBMCs or a T cell subset sorted from them (not recorded which). These receptors all come from an adult woman who had mild COVID-19 (a few samples of this study predate the infection). Cell type and time point are not known. Each CDR3 is given with its conserved first and last residue. A D gene is named only where the DNA matches it firmly. Some rows mark clone size as missing; the rest say once, few, many or name a class of expanded clone.

V	D	size	J	DNA	CDR3
TRBV15	TRBD1	.	TRBJ1-2	TGTGCCACCAGCAGAGAGCCCACAGGGGACGACTATGGCTACACCTTC	CATSREPTGDDYGYTF
TRBV12-5	TRBD1	few	TRBJ2-1	TGTGCTAGTGGTTGGACCGGGACAGAGAACAATGAGCAGTTCTTC	CASGWTGTENNEQFF
TRBV2	TRBD1	.	TRBJ2-1	TGTGCCGAACAGGGGTCGCAGGGAGTCTACAATGAGCAGTTCTTC	CAEQGSQGVYNEQFF
TRBV12-3/TRBV12-4	.	.	TRBJ1-1	TGTGCCAGCAGTCAACTCAGGCCTCCCCGTGAAGCTTTCTTT	CASSQLRPPREAFF
TRBV3-1	.	few	TRBJ1-1	TGTGCCAGCAGCCAAGGTGGGGCATGGACTGAAGCTTTCTTT	CASSQGGAWTEAFF
TRBV6-1	.	.	TRBJ1-5	TGTGCCAGCAGTGAACCCGGGCCTCAACCCTATGTCAATTCAAATCAGCCCCAGCATTTT	CASSEPGPQPYVNSNQPQHF
TRBV7-8	TRBD2	.	TRBJ2-2	TGTGCCAGCAGCTTAGGAAGGACTAGCGGTGCTAACACCGGGGAGCTGTTTTTT	CASSLGRTSGANTGELFF
TRBV5-1	TRBD2	.	TRBJ2-3	TGCGCCAGCAGCTTGGACACTAGCGGGGGAACAGATACGCAGTATTTT	CASSLDTSGGTDTQYF
TRBV19	TRBD2	.	TRBJ2-7	TGTGCCAGTCGTGAAGCGGGAGGCTCCTACGAGCAGTACTTC	CASREAGGSYEQYF
TRBV19	.	.	TRBJ2-3	TGTGCCAGTAGCCTATACGGAGCAGATACGCAGTATTTT	CASSLYGADTQYF
TRBV7-8	TRBD2	few	TRBJ2-1	TGTGCCAGCAGCCCGGGACTAGCGGGGACCGATTCCTACAATGAGCAGTTCTTC	CASSPGLAGTDSYNEQFF
TRBV7-9	.	.	TRBJ2-5	TGTGCCAGCAGCTTGTCGGTGTACCAAGAGACCCAGTACTTC	CASSLSVYQETQYF
TRBV6-1	TRBD1	few	TRBJ2-2	TGTGCCAGCAGGGACAGGGCGCTTGCCCCGGGGGAGCTGTTTTTT	CASRDRALAPGELFF
TRBV5-1	TRBD2	.	TRBJ2-5	TGCGCCAGCAGCTTGACTAGCGGGAGTAGGCAAGAGACCCAGTACTTC	CASSLTSGSRQETQYF
TRBV7-6	TRBD1	.	TRBJ2-7	TGTGCCAGCAGCTTAGGGGCCGGGACAGGACCCTACGAGCAGTACTTC	CASSLGAGTGPYEQYF
TRBV20-1	.	few	TRBJ1-1	TGCAGCTTCTCCTGGAGGAGAGGTATGAACACTGAAGCTTTCTTT	CSFSWRRGMNTEAFF
TRBV24-1	TRBD1	few	TRBJ2-5	TGTGCCACCGGGGACAGACAAGAGACCCAGTACTTC	CATGDRQETQYF
TRBV16	.	.	TRBJ1-2	TGTGCCAGCAGCCAACCCGGACAAGGCTATGGCTACACCTTC	CASSQPGQGYGYTF
TRBV29-1	.	.	TRBJ2-5	TGCAGCGTTGAAGGCAGGGGTTTCCGAGAACCCAAGACCCAGTACTTC	CSVEGRGFREPKTQYF
TRBV5-1	.	.	TRBJ2-2	TGCGCCAGCAGCTTGGAGTGGCACACCGGGGAGCTGTTTTTT	CASSLEWHTGELFF
TRBV7-9	.	.	TRBJ2-7	TGTGCCAGCAGCTTTACCAGCTCCTACGAGCAGTACTTC	CASSFTSSYEQYF
TRBV30	.	.	TRBJ2-3	TGTGCCTGGGAAAGGGGGTCGTCAGATACGCAGTATTTT	CAWERGSSDTQYF
TRBV4-1	.	.	TRBJ2-5	TGCGCCAGCAGCCAAGCCCCCTCTGTCGGGCGGGAGACCCAGTACTTC	CASSQAPSVGRETQYF
TRBV9	.	few	TRBJ2-2	TGTGCCAGCAGCGTCACGACGGCGGGTACGAACACCGGGGAGCTGTTTTTT	CASSVTTAGTNTGELFF
TRBV19	.	.	TRBJ2-6	TGTGCCAGTAGTATATCTTTGAGTCCTGGGGCCAACGTCCTGACTTTC	CASSISLSPGANVLTF
TRBV7-9	.	many	TRBJ2-5	TGTGCCAGCAGCTTAATGTCAGAGGGCCAGTACTTC	CASSLMSEGQYF
TRBV24-1	TRBD1	.	TRBJ2-7	TGTGCCACCAGTGACCCGGGACAGGGGGCTCCCGAGCAGTACTTC	CATSDPGQGAPEQYF
TRBV4-2	TRBD2	.	TRBJ2-3	TGTGCCAGCAGCCCGGGGTACGGACTAGCGGGGATCACAGATACGCAGTATTTT	CASSPGYGLAGITDTQYF
TRBV6-6	TRBD1	.	TRBJ1-3	TGTGCCAGCAACCCGCTTGGGGGACAGAGCTCTGGAAACACCATATATTTT	CASNPLGGQSSGNTIYF
TRBV7-9	TRBD1	few	TRBJ1-2	TGTGCCAGCAGCTTGCTAACAGGGGGAAACTATGGCTACACCTTC	CASSLLTGGNYGYTF
TRBV12-3/TRBV12-4	.	.	TRBJ2-2	TGTGCCAGCAGGGAAATGGCGAACACCGGGGAGCTGTTTTTT	CASREMANTGELFF
TRBV6-1	TRBD2	.	TRBJ2-5	TGTGCCAGCAGTGAACTCGGGGGACTAGCGGGCCAAGAGACCCAGTACTTC	CASSELGGLAGQETQYF
TRBV7-8	.	.	TRBJ2-7	TGTGCCAGCAGCTTGGAGAACGAGCAGTACTTC	CASSLENEQYF
TRBV29-1	.	.	TRBJ2-1	TGCAGCGTTGGAGAGAGGTGGAGCGGCCCCAACAATGAGCAGTTCTTC	CSVGERWSGPNNEQFF
TRBV11-2	TRBD2	.	TRBJ2-1	TGTGCCAGCAGCTTAAGGCGCGGGACTAGCGGGAGTAATGAGCAGTTCTTC	CASSLRRGTSGSNEQFF
TRBV7-9	.	.	TRBJ1-4	TGTGCCAGCGCCGGAAGAGCAACTAATGAAAAACTGTTTTTT	CASAGRATNEKLFF
TRBV15	TRBD1	.	TRBJ2-5	TGTGCCACCAGCAGAATCGACAGGGGAGAGACCCAGTACTTC	CATSRIDRGETQYF
TRBV7-9	TRBD2	.	TRBJ2-1	TGTGCCAGCAGCCCCAGGACTAGCGGGTACCCCGGGCACAATGAGCAGTTCTTC	CASSPRTSGYPGHNEQFF
TRBV5-4	.	.	TRBJ2-2	TGTGCCAGCAGCCAACGACAGTTCGCGAACACCGGGGAGCTGTTTTTT	CASSQRQFANTGELFF
TRBV12-3/TRBV12-4	TRBD2	many	TRBJ2-3	TGTGCCAGCAGGATTACCGGGACTAGCGGGGTCCCGCGGGATTTT	CASRITGTSGVPRDF
TRBV10-3	.	.	TRBJ2-7	TGTGCCATCAGTGAGGACAGGGAGGCCTACGAGCAGTACTTC	CAISEDREAYEQYF
TRBV7-9	.	few	TRBJ2-5	TGTGCCAGCAGCTTTTTCCCCTCGCTGCAAGAGACCCAGTACTTC	CASSFFPSLQETQYF
TRBV3-1	.	few	TRBJ1-1	TGTGCCAGCAGCCAAGCCTACGGGAACACTGAAGCTTTCTTT	CASSQAYGNTEAFF
TRBV24-1	TRBD1	.	TRBJ1-5	TGTGCCACCGGCATCCGGGACAGGGGGTATAGCAATCAGCCCCAGCATTTT	CATGIRDRGYSNQPQHF
TRBV5-1	.	few	TRBJ2-1	TGCGCCAGCAGCTCCGGATCTCACCATTCCTACAATGAGCAGTTCTTC	CASSSGSHHSYNEQFF
TRBV9	.	few	TRBJ2-1	TGTGCCAGCAGCGTTAGAGGGGAGAACTACAATGAGCAGTTCTTC	CASSVRGENYNEQFF
TRBV18	.	.	TRBJ2-5	TGTGCCAGCTCACCACCGAGCGGGCCCCAAGAGACCCAGTACTTC	CASSPPSGPQETQYF
TRBV4-1	.	.	TRBJ1-3	TGCGCCAGCAGCCAGGAAAGTGGAAACACCATATATTTT	CASSQESGNTIYF
TRBV20-1	.	.	TRBJ1-5	TGCAGTGCGGAGACTCATAGCAATCAGCCCCAGCATTTT	CSAETHSNQPQHF
TRBV12-3/TRBV12-4	TRBD2	few	TRBJ2-1	TGTGCCAGCAGTTCTGCTCGGGTAGCGGGGGGCCACAATGAGCAGTTCTTC	CASSSARVAGGHNEQFF
TRBV6-1	TRBD1	.	TRBJ1-1	TGTGCCAGCATCGACCCACAGGGGTTAGCGGAAGCTTTCTTT	CASIDPQGLAEAFF
TRBV7-8	TRBD2	.	TRBJ2-7	TGTGCCAGCAGAAATGTGGCGGTCGGATTAGCGGGATACGAGCAGTACTTC	CASRNVAVGLAGYEQYF
TRBV9	TRBD1	.	TRBJ1-1	TGTGCCAGCAGCGGCTCCGGGACAGGTCTCCGGGGCACTGAAGCTTTCTTT	CASSGSGTGLRGTEAFF